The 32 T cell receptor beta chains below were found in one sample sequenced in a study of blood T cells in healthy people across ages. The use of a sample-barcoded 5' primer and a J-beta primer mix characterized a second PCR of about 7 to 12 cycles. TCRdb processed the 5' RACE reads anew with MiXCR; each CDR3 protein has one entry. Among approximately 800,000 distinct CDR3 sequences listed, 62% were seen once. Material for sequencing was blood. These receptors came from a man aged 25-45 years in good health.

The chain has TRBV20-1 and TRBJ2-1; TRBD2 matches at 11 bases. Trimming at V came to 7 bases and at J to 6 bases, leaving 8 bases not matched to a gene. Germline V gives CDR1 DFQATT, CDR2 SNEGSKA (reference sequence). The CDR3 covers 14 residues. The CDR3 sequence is CSGIIAGGGNEQFF. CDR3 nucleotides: TGCAGTGGGATCATAGCGGGGGGGGGCAATGAGCAGTTCTTC.

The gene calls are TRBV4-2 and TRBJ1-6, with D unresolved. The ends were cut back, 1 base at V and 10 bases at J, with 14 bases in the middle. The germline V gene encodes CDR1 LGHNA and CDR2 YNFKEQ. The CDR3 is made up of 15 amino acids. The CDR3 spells CASSQANRGFSPLHF. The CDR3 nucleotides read TGTGCCAGCAGCCAAGCGAACCGAGGGTTCTCACCCCTCCACTTT.

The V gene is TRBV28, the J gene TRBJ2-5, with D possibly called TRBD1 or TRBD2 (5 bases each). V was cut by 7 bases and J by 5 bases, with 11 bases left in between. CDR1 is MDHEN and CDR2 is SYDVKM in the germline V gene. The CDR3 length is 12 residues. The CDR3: CASKLGTETQYF. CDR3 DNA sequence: TGTGCCAGCAAACTGGGGACGGAGACCCAGTACTTC.

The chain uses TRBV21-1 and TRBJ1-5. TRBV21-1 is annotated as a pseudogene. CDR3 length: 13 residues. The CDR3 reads CASRKQLPQPQHF. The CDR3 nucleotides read TGTGCCAGCCGCAAACAGTTACCCCAGCCCCAGCATTTT.

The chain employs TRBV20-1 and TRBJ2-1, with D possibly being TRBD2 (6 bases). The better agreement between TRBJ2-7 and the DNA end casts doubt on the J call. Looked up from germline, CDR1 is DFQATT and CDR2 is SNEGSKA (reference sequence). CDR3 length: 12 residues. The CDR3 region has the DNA TGCAGTGCTAGGGGGACTTACAATGAGCAGTACTTC. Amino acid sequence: CSARGTYNEQYF.

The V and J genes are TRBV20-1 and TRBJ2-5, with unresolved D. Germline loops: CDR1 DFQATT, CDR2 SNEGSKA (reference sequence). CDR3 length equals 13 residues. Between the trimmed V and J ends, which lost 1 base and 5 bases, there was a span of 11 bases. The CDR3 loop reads CSARGGGTETQYF. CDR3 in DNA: TGCAGTGCTAGAGGGGGTGGAACTGAGACCCAGTACTTC.

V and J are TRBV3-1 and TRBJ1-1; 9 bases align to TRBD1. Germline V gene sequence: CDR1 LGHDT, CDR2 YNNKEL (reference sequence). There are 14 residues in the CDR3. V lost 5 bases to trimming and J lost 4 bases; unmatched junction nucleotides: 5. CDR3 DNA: TGTGCCAGCAGCAAACAGGGGGCTGGCACTGAAGCTTTCTTT. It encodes CASSKQGAGTEAFF. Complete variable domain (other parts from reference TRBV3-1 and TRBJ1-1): DTAVSQTPKYLVTQMGNDKSIKCEQNLGHDTMYWYKQDSKKFLKIMFSYNNKELIINETVPNRFSPKSPDKAHLNLHINSLELGDSAVYFCASSKQGAGTEAFFGQGTRLTVV.

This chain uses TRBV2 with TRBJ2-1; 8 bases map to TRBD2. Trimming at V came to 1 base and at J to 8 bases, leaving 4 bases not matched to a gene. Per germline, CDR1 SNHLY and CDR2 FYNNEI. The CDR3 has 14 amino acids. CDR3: CASSEELAVDEQFF. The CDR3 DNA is TGTGCCAGCAGTGAAGAACTAGCGGTCGATGAGCAGTTCTTC. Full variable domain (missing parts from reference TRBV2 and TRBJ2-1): EPEVTQTPSHQVTQMGQEVILRCVPISNHLYFYWYRQILGQKVEFLVSFYNNEISEKSEIFDDQFSVERPDGSNFTLKIRSTKLEDSAMYFCASSEELAVDEQFFGPGTRLTVL.

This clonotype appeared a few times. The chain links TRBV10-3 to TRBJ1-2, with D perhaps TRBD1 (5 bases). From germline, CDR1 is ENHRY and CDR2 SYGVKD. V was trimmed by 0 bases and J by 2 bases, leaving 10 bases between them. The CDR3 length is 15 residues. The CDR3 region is CAISESGRVNYGYTF. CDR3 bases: TGTGCCATCAGTGAGTCTGGCAGGGTCAACTATGGCTACACCTTC.

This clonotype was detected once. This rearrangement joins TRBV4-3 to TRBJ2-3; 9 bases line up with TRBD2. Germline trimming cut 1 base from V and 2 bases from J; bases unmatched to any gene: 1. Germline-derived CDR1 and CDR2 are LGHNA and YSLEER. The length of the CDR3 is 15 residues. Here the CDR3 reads CASSQVAGDTDTQYF. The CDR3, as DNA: TGCGCCAGCAGCCAAGTAGCGGGAGACACAGATACGCAGTATTTT.

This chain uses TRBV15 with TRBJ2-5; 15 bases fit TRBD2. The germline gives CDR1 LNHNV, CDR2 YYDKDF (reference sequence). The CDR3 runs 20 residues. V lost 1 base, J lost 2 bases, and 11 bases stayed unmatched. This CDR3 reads CATSRAIGTSGGQLQETQYF. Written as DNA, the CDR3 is TGTGCCACCAGCAGAGCAATTGGGACTAGCGGGGGGCAACTACAAGAGACCCAGTACTTC. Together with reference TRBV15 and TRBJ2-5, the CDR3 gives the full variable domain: DAMVIQNPRYQVTQFGKPVTLSCSQTLNHNVMYWYQQKSSQAPKLLFHYYDKDFNNEADTPDNFQSRRPNTSFCFLDIRSPGLGDTAMYLCATSRAIGTSGGQLQETQYFGPGTRLLVL.

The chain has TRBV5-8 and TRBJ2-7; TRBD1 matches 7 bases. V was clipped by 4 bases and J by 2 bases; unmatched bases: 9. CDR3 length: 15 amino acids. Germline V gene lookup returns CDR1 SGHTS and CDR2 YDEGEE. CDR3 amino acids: CASSGRGQNAYEQYF. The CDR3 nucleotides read TGTGCCAGCAGCGGCCGGGGACAGAATGCCTACGAGCAGTACTTC.

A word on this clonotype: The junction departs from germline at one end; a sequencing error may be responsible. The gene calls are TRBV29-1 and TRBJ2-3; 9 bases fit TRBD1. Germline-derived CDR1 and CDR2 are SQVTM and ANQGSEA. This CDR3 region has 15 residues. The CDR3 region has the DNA TGCAGCGTTGCAGTGACAGGGGGGTACACAGATGCGCAGTATTTT. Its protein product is CSVAVTGGYTDAQYF.

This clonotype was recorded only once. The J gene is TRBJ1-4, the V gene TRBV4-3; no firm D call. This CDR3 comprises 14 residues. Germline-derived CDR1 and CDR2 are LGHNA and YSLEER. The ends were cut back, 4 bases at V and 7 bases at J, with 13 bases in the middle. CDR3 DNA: TGCGCCAGCAGCCCGCTGGTCCCCCCTGAAAAACTGTTTTTT. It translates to CASSPLVPPEKLFF.

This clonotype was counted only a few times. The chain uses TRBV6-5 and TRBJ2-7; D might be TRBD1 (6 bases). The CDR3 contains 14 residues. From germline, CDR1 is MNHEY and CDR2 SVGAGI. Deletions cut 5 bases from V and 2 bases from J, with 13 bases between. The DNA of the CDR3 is TGTGCCAGCAGTCTTCAGGGGAGCACCTACGAGCAGTACTTC. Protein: CASSLQGSTYEQYF.

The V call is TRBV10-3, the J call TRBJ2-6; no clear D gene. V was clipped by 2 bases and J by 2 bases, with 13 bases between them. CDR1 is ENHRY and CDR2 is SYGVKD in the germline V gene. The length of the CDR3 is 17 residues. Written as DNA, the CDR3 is TGTGCCATCAGTGAGGTCGTGGTTGCTCCTGGGGCCAACGTCCTGACTTTC. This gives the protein CAISEVVVAPGANVLTF.

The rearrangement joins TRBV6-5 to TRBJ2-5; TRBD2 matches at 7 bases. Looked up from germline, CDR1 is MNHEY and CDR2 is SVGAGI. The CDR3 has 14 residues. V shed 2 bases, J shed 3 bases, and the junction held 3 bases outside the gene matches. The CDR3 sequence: CASSYGGGEETQYF. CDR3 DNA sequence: TGTGCCAGCAGTTACGGCGGGGGAGAAGAGACCCAGTACTTC.

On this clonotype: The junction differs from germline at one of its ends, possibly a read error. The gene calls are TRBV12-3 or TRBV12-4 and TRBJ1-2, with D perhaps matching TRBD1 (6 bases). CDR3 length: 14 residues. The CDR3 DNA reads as TGTGCCGGCAGTAGACAGGAATCGGGCTATGGCTACACCTTC. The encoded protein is CAGSRQESGYGYTF.

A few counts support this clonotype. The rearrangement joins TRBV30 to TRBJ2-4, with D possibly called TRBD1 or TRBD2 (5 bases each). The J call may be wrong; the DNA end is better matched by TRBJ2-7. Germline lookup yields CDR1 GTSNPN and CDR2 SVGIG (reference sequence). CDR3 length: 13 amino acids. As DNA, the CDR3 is TGTGCCTGGGTCCGGGACGGCGTCTACGAGCAGTACTTC. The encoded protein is CAWVRDGVYEQYF.

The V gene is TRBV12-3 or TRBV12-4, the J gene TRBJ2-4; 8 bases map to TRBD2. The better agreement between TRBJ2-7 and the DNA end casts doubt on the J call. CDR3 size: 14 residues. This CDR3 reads CASSYGGAKNEQYF. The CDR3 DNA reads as TGTGCCAGCAGTTACGGGGGGGCGAAAAACGAGCAGTACTTC.

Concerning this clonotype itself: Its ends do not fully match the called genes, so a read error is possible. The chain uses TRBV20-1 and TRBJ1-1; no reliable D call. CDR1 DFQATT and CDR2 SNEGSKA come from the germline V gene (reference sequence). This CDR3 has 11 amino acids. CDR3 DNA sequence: TGCAGTGCTCGAGAACCCGAAGGAGCTTTCTTT. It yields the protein CSAREPEGAFF.

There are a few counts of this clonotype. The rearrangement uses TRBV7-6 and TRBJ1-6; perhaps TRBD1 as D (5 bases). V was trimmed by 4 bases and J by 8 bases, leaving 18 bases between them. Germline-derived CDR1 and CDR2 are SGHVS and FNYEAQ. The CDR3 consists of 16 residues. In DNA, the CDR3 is TGTGCCAGCAGCTCATCGGGGTCTGGGGCGTATTCACCCCTCCACTTT. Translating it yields CASSSSGSGAYSPLHF.

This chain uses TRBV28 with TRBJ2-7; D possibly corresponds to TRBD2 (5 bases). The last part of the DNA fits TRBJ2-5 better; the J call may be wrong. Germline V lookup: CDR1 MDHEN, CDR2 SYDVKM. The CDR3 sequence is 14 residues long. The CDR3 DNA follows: TGTGCCAGCAGGCTGCGGGCCAGGAGGGAGACCCAGTACTTC. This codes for CASRLRARRETQYF.

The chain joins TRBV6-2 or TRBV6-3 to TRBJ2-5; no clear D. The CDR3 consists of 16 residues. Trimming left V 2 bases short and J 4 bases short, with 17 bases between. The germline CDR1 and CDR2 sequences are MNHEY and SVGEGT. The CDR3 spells CASSYGNRAPRETQYF. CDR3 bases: TGTGCCAGCAGTTACGGCAACCGGGCCCCTCGAGAGACCCAGTACTTC.

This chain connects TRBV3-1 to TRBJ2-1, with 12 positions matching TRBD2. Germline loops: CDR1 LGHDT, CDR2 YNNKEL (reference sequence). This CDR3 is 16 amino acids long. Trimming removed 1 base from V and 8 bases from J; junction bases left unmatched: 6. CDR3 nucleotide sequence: TGTGCCAGCAGCCAAGGAGGACTAGCGGGGTGGGATGAGCAGTTCTTC. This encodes CASSQGGLAGWDEQFF.

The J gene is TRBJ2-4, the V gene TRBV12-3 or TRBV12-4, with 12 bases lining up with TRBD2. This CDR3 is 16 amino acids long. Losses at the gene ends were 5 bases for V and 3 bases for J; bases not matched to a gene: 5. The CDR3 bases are TGTGCCAGCAGTCGGCGACTAGCGGGGGTCAAAAACATTCAGTACTTC. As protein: CASSRRLAGVKNIQYF.

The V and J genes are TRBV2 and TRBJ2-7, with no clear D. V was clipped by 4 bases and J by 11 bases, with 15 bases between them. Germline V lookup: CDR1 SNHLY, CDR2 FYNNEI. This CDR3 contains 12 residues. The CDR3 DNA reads TGTGCCAGCAGTGGAGGAAAGGTTTTGGAGTACTTC. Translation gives CASSGGKVLEYF.

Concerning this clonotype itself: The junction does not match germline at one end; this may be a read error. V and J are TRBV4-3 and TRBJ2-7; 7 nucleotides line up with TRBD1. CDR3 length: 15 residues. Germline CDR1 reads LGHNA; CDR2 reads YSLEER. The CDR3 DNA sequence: TGCGCCAGCGGCCACGGAAGGGGGCAGGCCTACGAGCAGTACTTC. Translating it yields CASGHGRGQAYEQYF.

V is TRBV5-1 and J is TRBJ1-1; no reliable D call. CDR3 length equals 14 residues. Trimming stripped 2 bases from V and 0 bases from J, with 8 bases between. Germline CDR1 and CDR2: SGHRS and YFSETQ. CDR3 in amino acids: CASSLEVMNTEAFF. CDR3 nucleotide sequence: TGCGCCAGCAGCTTAGAGGTAATGAACACTGAAGCTTTCTTT.

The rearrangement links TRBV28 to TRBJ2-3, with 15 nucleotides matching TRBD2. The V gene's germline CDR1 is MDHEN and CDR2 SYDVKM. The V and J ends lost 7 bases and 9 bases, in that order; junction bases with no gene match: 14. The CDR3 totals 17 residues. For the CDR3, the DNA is TGTGCCAGCAACACGGGACTAGCGGGGGGCAGATCCCCAACGCAGTATTTT. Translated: CASNTGLAGGRSPTQYF.

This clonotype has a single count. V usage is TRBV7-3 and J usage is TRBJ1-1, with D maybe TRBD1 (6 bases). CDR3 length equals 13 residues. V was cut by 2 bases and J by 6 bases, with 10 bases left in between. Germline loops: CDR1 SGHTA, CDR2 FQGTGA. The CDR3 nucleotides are TGTGCCAGCAGCTTAGGACAGTACGCTGAAGCTTTCTTT. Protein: CASSLGQYAEAFF. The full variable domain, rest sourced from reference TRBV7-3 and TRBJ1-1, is GAGVSQTPSNKVTEKGKYVELRCDPISGHTALYWYRQSLGQGPEFLIYFQGTGAADDSGLPNDRFFAVRPEGSVSTLKIQRTERGDSAVYLCASSLGQYAEAFFGQGTRLTVV.

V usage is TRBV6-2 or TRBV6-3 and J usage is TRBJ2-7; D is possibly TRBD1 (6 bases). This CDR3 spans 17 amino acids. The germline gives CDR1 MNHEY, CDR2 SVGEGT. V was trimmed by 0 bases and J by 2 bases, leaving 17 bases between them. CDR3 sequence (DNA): TGTGCCAGCAGTTACTCGAATCGGGATCCAGGGGCCTACGAGCAGTACTTC. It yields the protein CASSYSNRDPGAYEQYF.